This T cell receptor (beta chain) comes out of a study of identical twins. Germline CDR1 SEHNR, CDR2 FQNEAQ (reference sequence). Trimming took off 4 bases at V and 5 bases at J, with 12 bases between the two ends. This CDR3 region has 14 residues. After template switching added a universal primer site, the resulting cDNA carried unique molecular identifiers. MiXCR was run by TCRdb on the 5' RACE reads, yielding one entry per CDR3 protein. The table includes fewer than 550,000 distinct CDR3 sequences, approximately 14% detected once. These records were also assigned to another study, of yellow fever vaccine responses in identical twins.

The chain has TRBV7-9 and TRBJ1-5, with D possibly matching TRBD1 (5 bases). This TCR was sampled from a woman aged 18-35 years in good health. The sequencing sample was made of CD4+ T cells sorted from blood. The CDR3 protein is CASSSGRVDQPQHF. The CDR3 DNA follows: TGTGCCAGCAGCTCGGGACGGGTAGATCAGCCCCAGCATTTT.